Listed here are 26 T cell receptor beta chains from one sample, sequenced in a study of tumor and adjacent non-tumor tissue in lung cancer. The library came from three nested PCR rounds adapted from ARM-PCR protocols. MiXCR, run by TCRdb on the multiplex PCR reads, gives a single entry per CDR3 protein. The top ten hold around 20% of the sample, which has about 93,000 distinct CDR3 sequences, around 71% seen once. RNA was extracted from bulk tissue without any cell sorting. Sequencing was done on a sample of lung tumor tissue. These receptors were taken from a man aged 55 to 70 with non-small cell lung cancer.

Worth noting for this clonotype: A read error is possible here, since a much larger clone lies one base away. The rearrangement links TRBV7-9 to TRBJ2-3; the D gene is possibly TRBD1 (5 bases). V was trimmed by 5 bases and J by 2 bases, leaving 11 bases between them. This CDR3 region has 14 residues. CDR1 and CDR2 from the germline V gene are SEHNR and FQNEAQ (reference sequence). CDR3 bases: TGTGCCAGCAGCATGCTGGACACCACAGATACGCAGTATTTT. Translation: CASSMLDTTDTQYF.

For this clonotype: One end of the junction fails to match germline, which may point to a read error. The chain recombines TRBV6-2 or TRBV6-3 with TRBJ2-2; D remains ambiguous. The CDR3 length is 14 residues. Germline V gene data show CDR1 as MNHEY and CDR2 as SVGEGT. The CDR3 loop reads CVSSSSENTGELFF. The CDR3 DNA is TGTGTCAGCAGCTCATCGGAAAACACCGGGGAGCTGTTTTTT.

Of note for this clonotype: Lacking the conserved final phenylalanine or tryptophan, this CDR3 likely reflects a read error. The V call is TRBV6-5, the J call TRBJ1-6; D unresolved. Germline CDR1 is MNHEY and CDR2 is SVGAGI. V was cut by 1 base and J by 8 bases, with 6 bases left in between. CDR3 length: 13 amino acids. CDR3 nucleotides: TGTGCCAGCAGTTACTATCAGTATTCACCCCTCCACCTT. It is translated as CASSYYQYSPLHL.

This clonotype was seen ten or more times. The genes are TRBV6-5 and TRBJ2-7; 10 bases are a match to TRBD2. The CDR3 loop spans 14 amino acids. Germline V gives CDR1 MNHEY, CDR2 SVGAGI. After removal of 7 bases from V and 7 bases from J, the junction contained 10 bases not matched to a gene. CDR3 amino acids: CASTPLAGVREQYF. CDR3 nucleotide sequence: TGTGCCAGCACCCCTCTAGCGGGAGTACGGGAGCAGTACTTC.

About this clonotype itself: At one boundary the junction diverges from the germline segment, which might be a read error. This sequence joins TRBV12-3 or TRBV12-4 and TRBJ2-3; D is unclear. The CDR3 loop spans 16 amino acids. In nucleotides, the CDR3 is TGTGCCAGCAGTTTAAAGGCAAGCGAGCGCACAGATAGGCAGTATTTT. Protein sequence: CASSLKASERTDRQYF.

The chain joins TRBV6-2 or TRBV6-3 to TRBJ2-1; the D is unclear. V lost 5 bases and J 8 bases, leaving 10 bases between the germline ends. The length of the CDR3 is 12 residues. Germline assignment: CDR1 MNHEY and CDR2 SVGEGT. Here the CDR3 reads CASSPASYEQFF. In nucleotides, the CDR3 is TGTGCCAGCAGTCCAGCTAGTTATGAGCAGTTCTTC.

This chain's CDR3 is CSARGTGRGLQETQYF. In nucleotides, the CDR3 is TGCAGTGCTAGAGGGACAGGGAGGGGGCTCCAAGAGACCCAGTACTTC. The chain carries TRBV20-1 and TRBJ2-5, with D maybe TRBD1 (8 bases). This CDR3 comprises 16 residues. V lost 1 base and J lost 1, with 16 bases in between. Germline V gives CDR1 DFQATT, CDR2 SNEGSKA (reference sequence).

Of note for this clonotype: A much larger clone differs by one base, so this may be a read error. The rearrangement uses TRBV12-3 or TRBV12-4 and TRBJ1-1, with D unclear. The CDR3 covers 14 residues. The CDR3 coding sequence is TGTGTCGGCAGTTTTAGCAGGACGGACACTGAAGCTTTCTTT. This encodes CVGSFSRTDTEAFF.

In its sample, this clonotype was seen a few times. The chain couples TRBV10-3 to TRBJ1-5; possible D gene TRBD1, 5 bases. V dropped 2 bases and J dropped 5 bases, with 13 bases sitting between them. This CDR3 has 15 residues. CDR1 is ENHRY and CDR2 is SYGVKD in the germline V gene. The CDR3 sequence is CAISEGAGYDQPQHF. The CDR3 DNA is TGTGCCATCAGTGAGGGGGCAGGGTATGATCAGCCCCAGCATTTT.

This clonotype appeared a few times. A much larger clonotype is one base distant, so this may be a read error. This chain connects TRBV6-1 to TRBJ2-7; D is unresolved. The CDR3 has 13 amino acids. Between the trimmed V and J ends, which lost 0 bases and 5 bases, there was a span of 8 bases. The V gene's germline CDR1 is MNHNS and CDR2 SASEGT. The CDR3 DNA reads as TGTGCCAGCAGTGAAGCGCACAGCCACGAGCAGTACTTC. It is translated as CASSEAHSHEQYF.

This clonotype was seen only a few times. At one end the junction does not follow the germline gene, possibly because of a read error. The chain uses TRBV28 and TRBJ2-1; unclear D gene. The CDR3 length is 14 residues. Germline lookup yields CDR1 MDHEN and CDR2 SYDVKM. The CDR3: CASSLSASYNEQSF. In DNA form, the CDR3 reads TGTGCCAGCAGTTTATCGGCAAGTTACAATGAGCAGTCCTTC.

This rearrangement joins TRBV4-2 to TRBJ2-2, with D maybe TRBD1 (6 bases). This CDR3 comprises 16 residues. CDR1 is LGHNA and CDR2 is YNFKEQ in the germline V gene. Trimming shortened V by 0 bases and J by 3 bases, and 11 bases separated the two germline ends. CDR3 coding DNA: TGTGCCAGCAGCCAAGATCAGGGGTCATACACCGGGGAGCTGTTTTTT. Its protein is CASSQDQGSYTGELFF.

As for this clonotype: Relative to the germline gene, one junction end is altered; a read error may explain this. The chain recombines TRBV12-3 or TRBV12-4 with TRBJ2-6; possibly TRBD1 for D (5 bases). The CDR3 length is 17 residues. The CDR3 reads CASSPGAPVSGANLLTF. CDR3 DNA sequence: TGTGCCAGCAGTCCTGGGGCTCCTGTCTCTGGGGCCAACCTCCTGACTTTC.

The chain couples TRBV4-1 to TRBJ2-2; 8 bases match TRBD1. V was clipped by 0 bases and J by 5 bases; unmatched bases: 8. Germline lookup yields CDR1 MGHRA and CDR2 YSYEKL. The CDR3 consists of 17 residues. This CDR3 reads CASSQDPRTGNTGELFF. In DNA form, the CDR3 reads TGCGCCAGCAGCCAAGATCCTAGGACAGGGAATACCGGGGAGCTGTTTTTT.

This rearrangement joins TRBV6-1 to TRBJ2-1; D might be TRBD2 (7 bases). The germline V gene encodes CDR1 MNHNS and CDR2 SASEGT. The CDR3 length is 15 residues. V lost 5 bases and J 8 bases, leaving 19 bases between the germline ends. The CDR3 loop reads CASSTQGGPWDEQFF. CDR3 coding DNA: TGTGCCAGCAGTACACAGGGAGGGCCTTGGGATGAGCAGTTCTTC.

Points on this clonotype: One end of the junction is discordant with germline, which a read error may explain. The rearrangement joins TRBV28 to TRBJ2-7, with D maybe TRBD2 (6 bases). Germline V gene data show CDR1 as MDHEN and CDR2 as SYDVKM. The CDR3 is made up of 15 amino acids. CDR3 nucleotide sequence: TGTGCCATCAGTGGGGCGGACGGGAGTGGCTACGAGCAGTACTTC. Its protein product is CAISGADGSGYEQYF. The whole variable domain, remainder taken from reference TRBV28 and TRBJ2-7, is DVKVTQSSRYLVKRTGEKVFLECVQDMDHENMFWYRQDPGLGLRLIYFSYDVKMKEKGDIPEGYSVSREKKERFSLILESASTNQTSMYLCAISGADGSGYEQYFGPGTRLTVT.

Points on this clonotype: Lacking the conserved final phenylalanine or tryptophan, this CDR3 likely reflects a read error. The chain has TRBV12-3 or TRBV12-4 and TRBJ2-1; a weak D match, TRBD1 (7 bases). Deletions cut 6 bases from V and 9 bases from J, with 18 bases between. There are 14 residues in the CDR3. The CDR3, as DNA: TGTGCCAGCAGACTAGCAGGGGGGCTGGGTGAGCAGTTCTTA. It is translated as CASRLAGGLGEQFL.

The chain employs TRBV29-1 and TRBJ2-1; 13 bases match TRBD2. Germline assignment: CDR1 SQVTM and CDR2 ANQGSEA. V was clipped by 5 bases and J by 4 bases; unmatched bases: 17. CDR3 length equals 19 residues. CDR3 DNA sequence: TGCAGCGTTCAACCACCAGGACTAGCGGGAGCGGGGGGGTACAATGAGCAGTTCTTC. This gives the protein CSVQPPGLAGAGGYNEQFF.

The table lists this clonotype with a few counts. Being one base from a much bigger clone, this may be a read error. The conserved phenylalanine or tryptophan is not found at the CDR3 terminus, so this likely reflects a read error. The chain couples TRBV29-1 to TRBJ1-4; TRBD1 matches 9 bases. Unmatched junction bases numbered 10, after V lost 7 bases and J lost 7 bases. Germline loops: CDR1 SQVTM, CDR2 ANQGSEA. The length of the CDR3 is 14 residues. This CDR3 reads CSATLGQGTEKLFL. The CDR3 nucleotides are TGCAGCGCCACATTGGGACAGGGAACTGAAAAACTGTTTTTA.

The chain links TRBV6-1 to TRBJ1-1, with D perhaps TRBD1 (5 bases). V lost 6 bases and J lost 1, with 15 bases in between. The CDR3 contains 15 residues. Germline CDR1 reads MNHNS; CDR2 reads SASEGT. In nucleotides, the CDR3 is TGTGCCAGCAGCTACATATGGGGGGAGAACACTGAAGCTTTCTTT. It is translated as CASSYIWGENTEAFF.

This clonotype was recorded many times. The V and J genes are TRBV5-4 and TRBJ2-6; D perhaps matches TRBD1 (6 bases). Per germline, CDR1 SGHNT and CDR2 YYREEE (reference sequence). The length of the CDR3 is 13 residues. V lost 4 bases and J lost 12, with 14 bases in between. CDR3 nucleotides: TGTGCCAGCAGCCGAGACAGGACGTCCGTCCTGACTTTC. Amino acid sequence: CASSRDRTSVLTF.

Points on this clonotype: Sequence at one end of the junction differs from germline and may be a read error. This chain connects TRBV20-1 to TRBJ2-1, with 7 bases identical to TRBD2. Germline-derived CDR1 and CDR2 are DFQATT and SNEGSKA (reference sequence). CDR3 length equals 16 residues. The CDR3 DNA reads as TGCAGTGCTAGAGAAGCGGGAATGAGCTCCTACAATGTGCAGTTCTTC. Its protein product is CSAREAGMSSYNVQFF.

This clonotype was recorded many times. This CDR3 is CASSQGTGVGNTIYF. The CDR3 coding sequence is TGCGCCAGCAGCCAAGGGACAGGGGTCGGAAACACCATATATTTT. J is TRBJ1-3 and V is TRBV4-3; 9 bases match TRBD1. The CDR3 covers 15 residues. The germline V gene has CDR1 LGHNA and CDR2 YSLEER. V dropped 1 base and J dropped 4; count of bases not matched to a gene: 2.

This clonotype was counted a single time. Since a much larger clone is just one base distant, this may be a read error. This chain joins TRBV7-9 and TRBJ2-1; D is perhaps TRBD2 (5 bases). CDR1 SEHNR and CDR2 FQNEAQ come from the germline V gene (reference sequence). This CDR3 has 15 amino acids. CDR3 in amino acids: CDSSYVRANNNEQFF. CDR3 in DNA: TGTGACAGCAGCTACGTGCGGGCCAACAACAATGAGCAGTTCTTC.

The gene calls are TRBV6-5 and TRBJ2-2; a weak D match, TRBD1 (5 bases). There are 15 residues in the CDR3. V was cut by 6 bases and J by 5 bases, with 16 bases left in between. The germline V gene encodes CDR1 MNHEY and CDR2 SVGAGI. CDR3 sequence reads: CASRSATVSTGELFF. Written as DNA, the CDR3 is TGTGCCAGCAGGTCCGCGACAGTGAGTACCGGGGAGCTGTTTTTT.

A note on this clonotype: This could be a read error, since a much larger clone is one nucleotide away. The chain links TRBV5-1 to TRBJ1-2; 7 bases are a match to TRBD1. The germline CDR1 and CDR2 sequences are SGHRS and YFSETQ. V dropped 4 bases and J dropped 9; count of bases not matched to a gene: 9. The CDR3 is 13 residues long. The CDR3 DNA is TGCGCCAGCAGCCCCGGGACAGTGGTAAGCTACACCTTC. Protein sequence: CASSPGTVVSYTF.